These 29 T cell receptor beta chains originate from one sample sequenced in a study of blood T cell repertoires in COVID-19. Some clones are missing from TCRdb's copy, which holds only in-frame ones; the method was immunoSEQ multiplex PCR. The sample lists fewer than 350,000 clones, approximately 88% seen once, with less than 2% in the top ten. The specimen was PBMCs or T cells enriched from blood (not recorded which). The receptors stem from a woman aged 40-49 years who had recovered from COVID-19.

V is TRBV7-6 and J is TRBJ2-5; 8 bases line up with TRBD1. Germline V gene lookup returns CDR1 SGHVS and CDR2 FNYEAQ. The CDR3 has 17 residues. The ends lost 1 base at V and 5 bases at J; junction bases unmatched: 12. The CDR3 reads CASSLVAAAGGGETQYF. DNA for the CDR3: TGTGCCAGCAGCTTAGTAGCCGCGGCAGGGGGCGGCGAGACCCAGTACTTC. Filled out from reference TRBV7-6 and TRBJ2-5, the complete variable domain reads GAGVSQSPRYKVTKRGQDVALRCDPISGHVSLYWYRQALGQGPEFLTYFNYEAQQDKSGLPNDRFSAERPEGSISTLTIQRTEQRDSAMYRCASSLVAAAGGGETQYFGPGTRLLVL.

The chain uses TRBV30 and TRBJ2-7; D is unclear. The V end was cut by 3 bases, the J end by 0 bases, with 12 bases between. Germline loops: CDR1 GTSNPN, CDR2 SVGIG (reference sequence). The CDR3 covers 14 residues. The CDR3 region is CAWRPRPLSYEQYF. In nucleotides, the CDR3 is TGTGCCTGGAGGCCCAGGCCGCTCTCCTACGAGCAGTACTTC.

J is TRBJ1-2 and V is TRBV7-8, with a weak D call TRBD1 (6 bases). Trimming removed 2 bases from V and 4 bases from J, with 14 bases in between. The CDR3 consists of 15 residues. The germline CDR1 and CDR2 sequences are SGHVS and FQNEAQ. The CDR3 region is CASSLYWTDGYGYTF. The CDR3 coding sequence is TGTGCCAGCAGCTTATATTGGACAGATGGCTATGGCTACACCTTC.

About this clone: The sample holds other DNA sequences that translate to the same CDR3. The chain employs TRBV12-3 or TRBV12-4 and TRBJ1-2; D ambiguous. CDR3 length: 13 amino acids. The V gene lost 3 bases and the J gene lost 0 bases, with 5 bases spanning the gap. The CDR3 region is CASSLAANYGYTF. Written as DNA, the CDR3 is TGTGCCAGCAGTTTGGCTGCTAACTATGGCTACACCTTC.

The chain uses TRBV5-1 and TRBJ1-2, with 10 bases fitting TRBD1. The CDR3 is 17 residues long. J lost 0 bases, V lost 2 bases, and 7 bases had no gene match. The germline gives CDR1 SGHRS, CDR2 YFSETQ. CDR3 region: CASSLTGTGATNYGYTF. CDR3 in DNA: TGCGCCAGCAGCTTAACGGGGACAGGGGCGACTAACTATGGCTACACCTTC.

V gene TRBV28 combines with J gene TRBJ2-5; 7 bases are a match to TRBD1. The junction had 7 bases not matched to a gene; V was cut back by 6 bases and J by 0 bases. This CDR3 is 15 amino acids long. Germline V gene data show CDR1 as MDHEN and CDR2 as SYDVKM. The CDR3 coding sequence is TGTGCCAGCAGCAAGACAGGGTCTGACCAAGAGACCCAGTACTTC. Translating gives CASSKTGSDQETQYF.

This clone was seen just once. The chain joins TRBV5-1 to TRBJ2-2; the match to TRBD2 covers 11 bases. V lost 7 bases, J lost 6 bases, and 8 bases stayed unmatched. The CDR3 loop spans 15 amino acids. CDR1 and CDR2 from the germline V gene are SGHRS and YFSETQ. CDR3 nucleotides: TGCGCCAGCGGAGAGACTAGCGGGATTCCCGGGGAGCTGTTTTTT. Amino acid sequence: CASGETSGIPGELFF. The whole variable domain, filled in from reference TRBV5-1 and TRBJ2-2, reads KAGVTQTPRYLIKTRGQQVTLSCSPISGHRSVSWYQQTPGQGLQFLFEYFSETQRNKGNFPGRFSGRQFSNSRSEMNVSTLELGDSALYLCASGETSGIPGELFFGEGSRLTVL.

DNA of the CDR3: TGCGCCAGCAGCTTGGCGCAGGGGGCATCCTACGAGCAGTACTTC. This sequence encodes CASSLAQGASYEQYF. V gene TRBV5-1 combines with J gene TRBJ2-7; 8 nucleotides match TRBD1. The CDR3 covers 15 residues. V lost 0 bases to trimming and J lost 1 base; unmatched junction nucleotides: 3. Germline V gene data show CDR1 as SGHRS and CDR2 as YFSETQ.

The table lists this clone with a count of one. J is TRBJ2-5 and V is TRBV2; 9 bases are shared with TRBD2. V was clipped by 10 bases and J by 5 bases; unmatched bases: 8. Per the germline V gene, CDR1 is SNHLY and CDR2 is FYNNEI. The CDR3 is made up of 13 amino acids. CDR3 nucleotides: TGTGCCACACATAGCGGGAGTGGGGAGACCCAGTACTTC. Residues: CATHSGSGETQYF.

The gene calls are TRBV5-5 and TRBJ2-1, with TRBD2 matching 10 bases. The CDR3 sequence is 17 residues long. Per the germline V gene, CDR1 is SGHKS and CDR2 is YYEKEE (reference sequence). With V trimmed by 3 bases and J by 1 base, 7 bases remained unmatched. In nucleotides, the CDR3 is TGTGCCAGCAGCTGGGGACTAGCGCGGGGATCCTACAATGAGCAGTTCTTC. The encoded protein is CASSWGLARGSYNEQFF.

The chain couples TRBV24-1 to TRBJ2-1; 16 bases match TRBD2. J gave up 12 bases and V 3 bases, and 7 bases lay outside the gene matches. Germline-derived CDR1 and CDR2 are KGHDR and SFDVKD. The length of the CDR3 is 16 residues. Here the CDR3 DNA reads TGTGCCACCAGTGATGCTACCGGGACTAGCGGGAGGGGGCAGTTCTTC. Amino acid sequence: CATSDATGTSGRGQFF.

The chain has TRBV7-2 and TRBJ1-3, with a tentative D call TRBD1 (6 bases). Trimming stripped 4 bases from V and 0 bases from J, with 10 bases between. The CDR3 length is 15 residues. CDR1 is SGHTA and CDR2 is FQGNSA in the germline V gene. The CDR3 DNA reads as TGTGCCAGCAGCTCCACAGGGCACTCTGGAAACACCATATATTTT. Translated, it gives CASSSTGHSGNTIYF.

The chain uses TRBV19 and TRBJ2-3; 9 nucleotides align to TRBD2. V gave up 4 bases and J gave up 3 bases; unmatched junction bases: 2. Germline V gives CDR1 LNHDA, CDR2 SQIVND (reference sequence). CDR3 length equals 14 residues. The CDR3 DNA sequence: TGTGCCAGTAGTAGCGGGAGGGAAACAGATACGCAGTATTTT. This gives the protein CASSSGRETDTQYF.

The genes are TRBV12-3 or TRBV12-4 and TRBJ1-2; possibly TRBD1 for D (5 bases). Trimming removed 4 bases at V and 6 bases at J, with 9 bases between. The CDR3 length is 12 residues. DNA for the CDR3: TGTGCCAGCAGTTCACAGGTGGATGGCTACACCTTC. Amino acids: CASSSQVDGYTF.

The rearrangement uses TRBV6-5 and TRBJ2-5; TRBD1 is a possible D gene (6 bases). Between the trimmed V and J ends, which lost 10 bases and 5 bases, there was a span of 20 bases. The CDR3 length is 14 residues. The V gene's germline CDR1 is MNHEY and CDR2 SVGAGI. The CDR3 sequence: CATTNDRFVETQYF. The CDR3 DNA reads as TGTGCCACCACCAATGACAGGTTCGTGGAGACCCAGTACTTC.

V and J are TRBV6-1 and TRBJ1-1, with D maybe TRBD1 (5 bases). The CDR3 contains 14 residues. V gave up 1 base and J gave up 5 bases, with 11 bases separating them. Germline CDR1 reads MNHNS; CDR2 reads SASEGT. CDR3 loop: CASSEVLGGTEAFF. CDR3 in DNA: TGTGCCAGCAGTGAAGTCCTGGGGGGGACTGAAGCTTTCTTT.

This sequence joins TRBV15 and TRBJ1-1; a possible D gene is TRBD1 (6 bases). The germline CDR1 and CDR2 sequences are LNHNV and YYDKDF (reference sequence). V dropped 4 bases and J dropped 4 bases, with 13 bases sitting between them. The CDR3 contains 14 residues. CDR3 loop: CATSISGDSTEAFF. DNA of the CDR3: TGTGCCACCAGCATATCAGGGGATTCCACTGAAGCTTTCTTT. Variable domain in full (rest from reference TRBV15 and TRBJ1-1): DAMVIQNPRYQVTQFGKPVTLSCSQTLNHNVMYWYQQKSSQAPKLLFHYYDKDFNNEADTPDNFQSRRPNTSFCFLDIRSPGLGDTAMYLCATSISGDSTEAFFGQGTRLTVV.

The chain uses TRBV14 and TRBJ2-7; TRBD2 matches 11 bases. The V gene end was trimmed by 5 bases and the J gene end by 1 base; junction bases not matched to a gene: 4. Germline CDR1 SGHDN, CDR2 FVKESK. This CDR3 contains 15 residues. CDR3 nucleotides: TGTGCCAGCAGCTCTAGCGGGAGGCCATCCTACGAGCAGTACTTC. Translation gives CASSSSGRPSYEQYF.

This clone was seen a single time. The CDR3, as DNA: TGTGCCAGCATTCCGGCAGGGGGCCATGAGCAGTTCTTC. This translates into CASIPAGGHEQFF. The gene calls are TRBV2 and TRBJ2-1; TRBD1 matches at 8 bases. The V segment lost 7 bases and the J segment 8 bases; nucleotides outside the gene matches: 7. This CDR3 spans 13 amino acids. Germline CDR1 and CDR2: SNHLY and FYNNEI. Full variable domain (outside the CDR3, taken from reference TRBV2 and TRBJ2-1): EPEVTQTPSHQVTQMGQEVILRCVPISNHLYFYWYRQILGQKVEFLVSFYNNEISEKSEIFDDQFSVERPDGSNFTLKIRSTKLEDSAMYFCASIPAGGHEQFFGPGTRLTVL.

The chain recombines TRBV2 with TRBJ2-2, with 9 bases identical to TRBD1. Germline values: CDR1 SNHLY, CDR2 FYNNEI. The CDR3 has 17 residues. V lost 2 bases and J lost 0; bases outside the gene matches: 4. CDR3 nucleotide sequence: TGTGCCAGCAGTGAACCGGGACAGGGTCCGAACACCGGGGAGCTGTTTTTT. Protein: CASSEPGQGPNTGELFF.

V usage is TRBV28 and J usage is TRBJ1-5, with D possibly TRBD1 on 5 matching bases. CDR1 MDHEN and CDR2 SYDVKM come from the germline V gene. The CDR3 totals 16 residues. The V end was cut by 2 bases, the J end by 2 bases, with 13 bases between. CDR3 coding DNA: TGTGCCAGCAGTTTAACAGGCCCTTGGGGCAATCAGCCCCAGCATTTT. Residues: CASSLTGPWGNQPQHF.

This chain uses TRBV3-1 (or the pseudogene TRBV3-2) with TRBJ1-2, with D unclear. The germline V gene encodes CDR1 LGHDT and CDR2 YNNKEL (reference sequence). The CDR3 extends over 16 amino acids. V shed 2 bases and J shed 2 bases, with 15 bases lying between them. The CDR3 is CASSQFPGVVNYGYTF. For the CDR3, the DNA is TGTGCCAGCAGCCAATTCCCCGGGGTTGTAAACTATGGCTACACCTTC.

The chain couples TRBV7-9 to TRBJ1-1; 8 bases line up with TRBD1. This CDR3 contains 17 residues. J was trimmed by 5 bases and V by 5 bases; bases with no gene match: 16. Per germline, CDR1 SEHNR and CDR2 FQNEAQ (reference sequence). CDR3 bases: TGTGCCAGCAGCCCCCGTGGGGGGCAGGGGGCGGGTACTGAAGCTTTCTTT. Its translation: CASSPRGGQGAGTEAFF.

The rearrangement links TRBV11-3 to TRBJ1-4, with TRBD1 as a possible D gene (6 bases). Germline V gives CDR1 SGHNT, CDR2 YENEEA. This CDR3 has 15 amino acids. Trimming pared 5 bases from V and 5 bases from J, leaving 15 bases between. DNA of the CDR3: TGTGCCAGCAGCGCGTCTGGACAGCTAAATGAAAAACTGTTTTTT. Residues: CASSASGQLNEKLFF.

The chain carries TRBV3-1 (or the pseudogene TRBV3-2) and TRBJ1-4; D remains ambiguous. The V and J ends lost 2 bases and 3 bases respectively, with 10 bases between them. This CDR3 has 15 amino acids. Per the germline V gene, CDR1 is LGHDT and CDR2 is YNNKEL (reference sequence). The CDR3 region is CASSQFREANEKLFF. In DNA, the CDR3 is TGTGCCAGCAGCCAATTCCGGGAGGCTAATGAAAAACTGTTTTTT.

The gene calls are TRBV5-5 and TRBJ2-3; D is uncertain. The CDR3 has 15 residues. Germline V CDR1 and CDR2: SGHKS, YYEKEE (reference sequence). V was trimmed by 4 bases and J by 0 bases, leaving 12 bases between them. The CDR3 reads CASSAQLASTDTQYF. CDR3 nucleotide sequence: TGTGCCAGCAGCGCCCAACTCGCTAGCACAGATACGCAGTATTTT.

The rearrangement links TRBV5-4 to TRBJ2-7; TRBD2 matches at 14 bases. There are 17 residues in the CDR3. The ends lost 4 bases at V and 6 bases at J; junction bases unmatched: 12. The germline CDR1 and CDR2 sequences are SGHNT and YYREEE (reference sequence). This chain's CDR3 is CASSTPTSGRASSEQYF. DNA of the CDR3: TGTGCCAGCAGCACCCCGACTAGCGGGAGGGCCAGTAGCGAGCAGTACTTC.

V and J are TRBV7-8 and TRBJ1-5; 10 bases map to TRBD1. This CDR3 has 14 residues. Trimming removed 7 bases from V and 5 bases from J; junction bases left unmatched: 5. CDR1 is SGHVS, CDR2 FQNEAQ, per germline. CDR3 nucleotides: TGTGCCAGCACCAGGACAGGGGGGGATCAGCCCCAGCATTTT. It yields the protein CASTRTGGDQPQHF.

The rearrangement joins TRBV2 to TRBJ1-2, with a weak D call TRBD1 (5 bases). Per germline, CDR1 SNHLY and CDR2 FYNNEI. CDR3 size: 11 residues. CDR3 sequence: CGRQLNYGYTF. CDR3 nucleotides: TGTGGCAGACAGCTAAACTATGGCTACACCTTC.